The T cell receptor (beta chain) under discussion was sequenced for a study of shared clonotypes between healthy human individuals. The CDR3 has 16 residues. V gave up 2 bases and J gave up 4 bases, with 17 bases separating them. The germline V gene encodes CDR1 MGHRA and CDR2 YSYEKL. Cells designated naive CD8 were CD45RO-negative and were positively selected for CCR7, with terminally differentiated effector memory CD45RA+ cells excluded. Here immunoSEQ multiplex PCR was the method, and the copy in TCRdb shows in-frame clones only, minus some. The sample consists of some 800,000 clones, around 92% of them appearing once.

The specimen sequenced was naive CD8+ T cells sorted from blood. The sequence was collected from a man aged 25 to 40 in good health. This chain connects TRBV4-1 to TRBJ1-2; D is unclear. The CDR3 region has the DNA TGCGCCAGCAGCCAATTCGCTATAAGAGAAACCTATGGCTACACCTTC. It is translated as CASSQFAIRETYGYTF.